This TCR beta chain was identified during a study of T cells in Graves' hyperthyroidism and ophthalmopathy. TCR beta CDR3 regions were amplified from RNA transcripts. HTBI primers were the set used in a first-round RT-PCR of the TCR CDR3. TCRdb re-analysed the multiplex PCR reads in MiXCR, keeping a single row per CDR3 protein. Of 300,000 to 450,000 distinct CDR3 sequences listed, about 15% are singletons. This CDR3 has 14 amino acids. With 7 bases clipped from V and 7 bases from J, the junction kept 7 bases outside the gene matches. The germline CDR1 and CDR2 sequences are MDHEN and SYDVKM. The count of this clonotype is one.

The chain has TRBV28 and TRBJ2-3; the match to TRBD2 covers 11 bases. The specimen was blood. This receptor was taken from a woman under 30 with Graves' hyperthyroidism that later progressed to Graves' ophthalmopathy. The CDR3, as DNA: TGTGCCAGCATTCGGACTAGCGGGTTCCATACGCAGTATTTT. It is translated as CASIRTSGFHTQYF.